The next 17 T cell receptor beta chains were all read from a single sample in a study of Graves' ophthalmopathy and Graves' hyperthyroidism. CDR3 regions of TCR beta were amplified from RNA transcripts. The first round was an RT-PCR with HTBI primers, and the second round was a multiplex PCR. TCRdb ran MiXCR on the multiplex PCR reads and lists one entry per CDR3 protein. Here the sample spans approximately 380,000 distinct CDR3 sequences, 20% to 25% being singletons. Sequenced material: peripheral blood. The receptor source for this set is a woman between 18 and 30 years old with stable Graves' hyperthyroidism.

There are many counts of this clonotype. The chain joins TRBV24-1 to TRBJ2-7; D unclear. Between the trimmed V and J ends, which lost 9 bases and 5 bases, there was a span of 13 bases. This CDR3 contains 12 residues. Looked up from germline, CDR1 is KGHDR and CDR2 is SFDVKD. In nucleotides, the CDR3 is TGTGCCACCCGCCGCTGGGGTGACGAGCAGTACTTC. It specifies CATRRWGDEQYF.

This clonotype was counted ten times or more. The chain is built from TRBV28 and TRBJ1-5; no clear D gene. The CDR3 spans 14 residues. Germline V gives CDR1 MDHEN, CDR2 SYDVKM. The V end was cut by 6 bases, the J end by 4 bases, with 13 bases between. The CDR3 bases are TGTGCCAGCAGCCGCCTGGACTCAAATCAGCCCCAGCATTTT. This codes for CASSRLDSNQPQHF.

In this sample, this clonotype turned up many times. This chain connects TRBV25-1 to TRBJ1-1; 7 nucleotides agree with TRBD1. Trimming removed 6 bases from V and 8 bases from J; junction bases left unmatched: 9. The CDR3 has 13 residues. Germline V gene sequence: CDR1 MGHDK, CDR2 SYGVNS. In DNA, the CDR3 is TGTGCCAGCAGAAAGACGACAGGGCGCGAAGCTTTCTTT. Encoded protein: CASRKTTGREAFF.

This clonotype was counted many times. The CDR3 DNA sequence: TGTGCCAGTAGTATATCTCCGTGGCAGGGCCTCTTCGTGGCCAACGTCCTGACTTTC. This encodes CASSISPWQGLFVANVLTF. The chain carries TRBV19 and TRBJ2-6; D perhaps matches TRBD1 (5 bases). This CDR3 is 19 amino acids long. V was trimmed by 2 bases and J by 6 bases, leaving 23 bases between them. Germline CDR1 LNHDA, CDR2 SQIVND (reference sequence).

This clonotype showed up just a few times. The gene calls are TRBV6-2 or TRBV6-3 and TRBJ2-5, with D maybe TRBD2 (6 bases). V gave up 5 bases and J gave up 2 bases, with 12 bases separating them. Germline values: CDR1 MNHEY, CDR2 SVGEGT. The CDR3 is 14 amino acids. The CDR3 loop reads CASSRETRQETQYF. CDR3 coding DNA: TGTGCCAGCAGTCGGGAGACACGACAAGAGACCCAGTACTTC.

This clonotype was recorded many times. CDR3 in DNA: TGCGCCAGCAGCCACCCCTGGGACGGTAGCAATCAGCCCCAGCATTTT. Translated: CASSHPWDGSNQPQHF. This chain links TRBV4-1 with TRBJ1-5, with TRBD1 as a possible D gene (5 bases). This CDR3 has 16 amino acids. Germline V gives CDR1 MGHRA, CDR2 YSYEKL. Trimming left V 3 bases short and J 0 bases short, with 12 bases between.

Notes on this clonotype: A read error may be the cause here, since a much bigger clone is one base away. V usage is TRBV7-3 and J usage is TRBJ1-3, with no clear D. CDR3 length equals 12 residues. Per germline, CDR1 SGHTA and CDR2 FQGTGA. V gave up 7 bases and J gave up 0 bases, with 4 bases separating them. Here the CDR3 DNA reads TGTGCCAGCATGAGCTCTGGAAACACCATATATTTT. Translating gives CASMSSGNTIYF.

This clonotype came up a few times. This rearrangement joins TRBV4-2 to TRBJ1-6, with a tentative D call TRBD1 (5 bases). This CDR3 has 15 residues. Germline V gene data show CDR1 as LGHNA and CDR2 as YNFKEQ. The germline V and J ends were trimmed by 1 base and 5 bases, with 9 bases remaining between them. CDR3 DNA: TGTGCCAGCAGCCAAGTACAGGTGGATAATTCACCCCTCCACTTT. Protein sequence: CASSQVQVDNSPLHF.

The CDR3 region has the DNA TGTGCCAGCAGGGTTGGTCTTGAGCAGTACTTC. Its translation: CASRVGLEQYF. This rearrangement joins TRBV6-2 or TRBV6-3 to TRBJ2-7; D is unclear. The CDR3 extends over 11 amino acids. V lost 6 bases, J lost 7 bases, and 10 bases lay in between. Germline V lookup: CDR1 MNHEY, CDR2 SVGEGT.

This clonotype was recorded a few times. The chain recombines TRBV12-3 or TRBV12-4 with TRBJ1-2; D remains unclear. CDR3 size: 11 residues. V was clipped by 3 bases and J by 6 bases, with 5 bases between them. DNA of the CDR3: TGTGCCAGCAGTTTGGCTCATGGCTACACCTTC. It specifies CASSLAHGYTF.

This clonotype was observed many times. The chain couples TRBV20-1 to TRBJ1-5, with D possibly TRBD1 on 6 matching bases. The CDR3 has 13 amino acids. Germline loops: CDR1 DFQATT, CDR2 SNEGSKA (reference sequence). Deletions cut 6 bases from V and 4 bases from J, with 13 bases between. In nucleotides, the CDR3 is TGCAGTGCCGCTGAGGGGGTAAATCAGCCCCAGCATTTT. Translating gives CSAAEGVNQPQHF.

The chain links TRBV28 to TRBJ2-7; 9 bases align to TRBD1. The CDR3 sequence is 14 residues long. Germline V gives CDR1 MDHEN, CDR2 SYDVKM. V dropped 8 bases and J dropped 2; count of bases not matched to a gene: 7. The CDR3 loop reads CASSTGGRPYEQYF. CDR3 sequence (DNA): TGTGCCAGCTCGACAGGGGGGCGCCCCTACGAGCAGTACTTC.

At least ten counts were recorded for this clonotype. The V call is TRBV11-1, the J call TRBJ2-7, with TRBD2 matching 8 bases. Germline assignment: CDR1 SGHAT and CDR2 FQDESV (reference sequence). This CDR3 spans 15 amino acids. V shed 8 bases, J shed 0 bases, and the junction held 9 bases outside the gene matches. The CDR3: CASSRGGLPSYEQYF. For the CDR3, the DNA is TGTGCCAGCTCCCGGGGGGGGCTCCCCTCCTACGAGCAGTACTTC.

The rearrangement uses TRBV20-1 and TRBJ1-1; possible D gene TRBD1, 5 bases. This CDR3 is built from 15 residues. Deletions cut 1 base from V and 2 bases from J, with 14 bases between. Germline CDR1 is DFQATT and CDR2 is SNEGSKA (reference sequence). The CDR3 DNA sequence: TGCAGTGCTAGAGTCTCAGGGACGGACAACACTGAAGCTTTCTTT. This translates into CSARVSGTDNTEAFF.

Ten or more counts support this clonotype. The chain joins TRBV29-1 to TRBJ1-2, with unresolved D. The CDR3 contains 11 residues. With 1 base removed from V and 6 bases from J, the gap between germline ends came to 6 bases. Germline loops: CDR1 SQVTM, CDR2 ANQGSEA. CDR3 in amino acids: CSVEGGDGYTF. CDR3 DNA: TGCAGCGTTGAAGGCGGGGATGGCTACACCTTC.

This clonotype showed up many times. The rearrangement joins TRBV3-1 to TRBJ2-5; TRBD2 agrees at 11 bases. This CDR3 is 15 amino acids long. The germline gives CDR1 LGHDT, CDR2 YNNKEL (reference sequence). The V segment lost 0 bases and the J segment 4 bases; nucleotides outside the gene matches: 1. CDR3: CASSQDGLAGETQYF. CDR3 in DNA: TGTGCCAGCAGCCAAGACGGACTAGCGGGAGAGACCCAGTACTTC.

This clonotype was recorded only once. V gene TRBV6-5 combines with J gene TRBJ1-1; D is uncertain. The CDR3 runs to 13 residues. Trimming took 0 bases from V and 7 from J, leaving 9 bases between them. Germline CDR1 reads MNHEY; CDR2 reads SVGAGI. This CDR3 is CASSYSQDYEAFF. CDR3 nucleotides: TGTGCCAGCAGTTACTCGCAGGACTATGAAGCTTTCTTT.